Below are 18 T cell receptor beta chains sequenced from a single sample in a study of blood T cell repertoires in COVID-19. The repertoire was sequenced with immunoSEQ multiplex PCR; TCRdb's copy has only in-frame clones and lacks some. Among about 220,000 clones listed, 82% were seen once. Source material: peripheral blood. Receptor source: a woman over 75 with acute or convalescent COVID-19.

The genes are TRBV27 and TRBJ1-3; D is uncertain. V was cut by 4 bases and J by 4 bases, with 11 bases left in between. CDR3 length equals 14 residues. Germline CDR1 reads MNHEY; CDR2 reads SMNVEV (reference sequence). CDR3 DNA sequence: TGTGCCAGCAGTTCATCGACACGCGGAAACACCATATATTTT. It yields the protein CASSSSTRGNTIYF.

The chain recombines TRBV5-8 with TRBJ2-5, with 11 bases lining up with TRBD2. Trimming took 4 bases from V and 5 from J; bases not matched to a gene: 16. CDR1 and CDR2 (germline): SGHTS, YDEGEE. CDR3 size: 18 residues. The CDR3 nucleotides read TGTGCCAGCAGCGGTTGGCTAGCGGGGGGCGTCTCTTGGGAGACCCAGTACTTC. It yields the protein CASSGWLAGGVSWETQYF.

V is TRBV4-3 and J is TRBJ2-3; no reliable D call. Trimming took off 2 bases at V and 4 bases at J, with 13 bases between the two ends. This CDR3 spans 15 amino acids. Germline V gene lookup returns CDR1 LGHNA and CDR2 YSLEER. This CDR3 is CASSQRYASSDTQYF. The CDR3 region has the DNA TGCGCCAGCAGCCAACGTTATGCGAGTTCAGATACGCAGTATTTT.

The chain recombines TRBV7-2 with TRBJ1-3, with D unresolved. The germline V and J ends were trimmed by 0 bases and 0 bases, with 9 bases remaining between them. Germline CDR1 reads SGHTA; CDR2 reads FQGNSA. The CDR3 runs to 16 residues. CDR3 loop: CASSLATRTSGNTIYF. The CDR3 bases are TGTGCCAGCAGCTTAGCCACACGCACCTCTGGAAACACCATATATTTT.

Here the CDR3 DNA reads TGTGCCAGCAGCTACCGCCACAGGGCTCCTAGCTATGGCTACACCTTC. This translates into CASSYRHRAPSYGYTF. V usage is TRBV7-9 and J usage is TRBJ1-2; D perhaps matches TRBD1 (6 bases). This CDR3 is built from 16 residues. Germline-derived CDR1 and CDR2 are SEHNR and FQNEAQ (reference sequence). Trimming removed 4 bases at V and 4 bases at J, with 19 bases between.

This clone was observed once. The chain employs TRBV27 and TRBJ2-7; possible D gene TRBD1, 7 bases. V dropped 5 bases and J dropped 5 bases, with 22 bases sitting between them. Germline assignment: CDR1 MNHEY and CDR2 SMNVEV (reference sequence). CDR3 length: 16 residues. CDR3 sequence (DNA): TGTGCCAGCAGTCCAAAGGAGGGCGGCAGGGGGGACGAGCAGTACTTC. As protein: CASSPKEGGRGDEQYF.

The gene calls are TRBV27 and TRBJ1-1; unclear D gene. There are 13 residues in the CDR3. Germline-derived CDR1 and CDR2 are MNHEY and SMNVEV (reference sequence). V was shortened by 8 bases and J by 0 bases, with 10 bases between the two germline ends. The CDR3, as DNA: TGTGCCAGCTCGTCGAGTATGAACACTGAAGCTTTCTTT. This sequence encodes CASSSSMNTEAFF.

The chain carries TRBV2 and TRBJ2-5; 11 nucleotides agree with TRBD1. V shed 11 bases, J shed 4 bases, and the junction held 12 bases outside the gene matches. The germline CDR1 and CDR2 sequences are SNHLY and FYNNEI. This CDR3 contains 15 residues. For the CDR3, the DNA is TGTGCCCTCGGTCGGGACAGGGGGGTCCTAGAGACCCAGTACTTC. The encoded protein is CALGRDRGVLETQYF.

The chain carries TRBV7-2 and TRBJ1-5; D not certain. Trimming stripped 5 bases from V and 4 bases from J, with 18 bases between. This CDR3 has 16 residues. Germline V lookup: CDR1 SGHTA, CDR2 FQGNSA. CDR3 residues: CASSPPSGQSNQPQHF. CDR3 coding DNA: TGTGCCAGCAGCCCTCCCTCAGGCCAATCGAATCAGCCCCAGCATTTT. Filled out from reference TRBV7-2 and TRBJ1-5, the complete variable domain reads GAGVSQSPSNKVTEKGKDVELRCDPISGHTALYWYRQSLGQGLEFLIYFQGNSAPDKSGLPSDRFSAERTGGSVSTLTIQRTQQEDSAVYLCASSPPSGQSNQPQHFGDGTRLSIL.

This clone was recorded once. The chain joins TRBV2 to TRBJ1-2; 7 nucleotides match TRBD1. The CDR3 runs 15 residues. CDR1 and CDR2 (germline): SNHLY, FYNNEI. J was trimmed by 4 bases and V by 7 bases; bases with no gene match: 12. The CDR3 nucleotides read TGTGCCAGCACTACGACCCTTCAGGGGGGCTATGGCTACACCTTC. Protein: CASTTTLQGGYGYTF.

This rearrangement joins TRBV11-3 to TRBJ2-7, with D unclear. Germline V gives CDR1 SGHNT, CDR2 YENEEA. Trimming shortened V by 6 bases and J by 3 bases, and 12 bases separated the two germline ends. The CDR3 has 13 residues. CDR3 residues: CASSRESRYEQYF. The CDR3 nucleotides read TGTGCCAGCAGTCGAGAAAGTCGCTACGAGCAGTACTTC.

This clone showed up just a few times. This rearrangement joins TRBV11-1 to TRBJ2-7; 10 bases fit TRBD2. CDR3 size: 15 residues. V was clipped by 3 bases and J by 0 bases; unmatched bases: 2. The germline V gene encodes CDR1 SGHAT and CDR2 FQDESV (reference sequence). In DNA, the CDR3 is TGTGCCAGCAGCTTTAGCGGGGGGAGCTCCTACGAGCAGTACTTC. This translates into CASSFSGGSSYEQYF.

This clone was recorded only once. The CDR3 DNA is TGTGCCCGCCGGGACAGCTCCTACGAGCAGTACTTC. The encoded protein is CARRDSSYEQYF. The rearrangement uses TRBV30 and TRBJ2-7, with 7 bases identical to TRBD1. Germline loops: CDR1 GTSNPN, CDR2 SVGIG (reference sequence). The ends lost 8 bases at V and 0 bases at J; junction bases unmatched: 4. The CDR3 runs to 12 residues.

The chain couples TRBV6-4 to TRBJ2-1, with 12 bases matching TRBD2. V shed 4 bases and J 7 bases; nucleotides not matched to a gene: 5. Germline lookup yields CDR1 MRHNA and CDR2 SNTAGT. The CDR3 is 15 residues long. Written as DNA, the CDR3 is TGTGCCAGCAGTGTTGCCCTAGCGGGGGGGAATGAGCAGTTCTTC. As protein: CASSVALAGGNEQFF.

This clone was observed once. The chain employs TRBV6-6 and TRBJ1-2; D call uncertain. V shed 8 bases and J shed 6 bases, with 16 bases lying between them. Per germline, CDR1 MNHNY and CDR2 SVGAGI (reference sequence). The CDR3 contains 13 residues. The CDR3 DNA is TGTGCCAGCGGAACCCTGGGGAGCAATGGCTACACCTTC. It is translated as CASGTLGSNGYTF.

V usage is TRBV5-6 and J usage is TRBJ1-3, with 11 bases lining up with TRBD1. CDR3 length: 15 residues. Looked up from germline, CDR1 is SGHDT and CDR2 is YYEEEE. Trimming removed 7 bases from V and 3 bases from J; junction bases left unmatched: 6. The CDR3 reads CASAGQGASGNTIYF. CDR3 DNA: TGTGCCAGCGCTGGACAGGGGGCGAGTGGAAACACCATATATTTT.

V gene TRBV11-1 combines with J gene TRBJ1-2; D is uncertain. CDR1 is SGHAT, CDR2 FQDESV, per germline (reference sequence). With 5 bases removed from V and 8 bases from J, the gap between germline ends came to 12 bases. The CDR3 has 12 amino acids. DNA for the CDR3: TGTGCCAGCAGCCGGGAGGCTGGGGGCTACACCTTC. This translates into CASSREAGGYTF.

The CDR3 loop is CASSNGGVDTQYF. The DNA for the CDR3 is TGTGCCAGTAGTAACGGGGGGGTTGATACGCAGTATTTT. The genes are TRBV19 and TRBJ2-3, with 8 bases that match TRBD2. The CDR3 runs to 13 residues. Per the germline V gene, CDR1 is LNHDA and CDR2 is SQIVND (reference sequence). With 4 bases clipped from V and 6 bases from J, the junction kept 3 bases outside the gene matches.